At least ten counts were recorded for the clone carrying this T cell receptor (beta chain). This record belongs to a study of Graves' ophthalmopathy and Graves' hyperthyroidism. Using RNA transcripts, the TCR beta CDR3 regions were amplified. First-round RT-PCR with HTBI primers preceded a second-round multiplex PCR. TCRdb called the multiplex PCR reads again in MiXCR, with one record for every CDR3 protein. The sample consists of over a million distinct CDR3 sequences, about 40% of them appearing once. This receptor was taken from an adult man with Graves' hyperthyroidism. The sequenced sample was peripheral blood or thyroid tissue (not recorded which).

The CDR3 spells CASSNTGSPQHF. The CDR3 region has the DNA TGTGCCAGCAGCAATACAGGGAGTCCCCAGCATTTT. The chain couples TRBV12-3 or TRBV12-4 to TRBJ1-5; TRBD1 is a possible D gene (6 bases). Trimming cost V 6 bases and J 10 bases, with 13 bases left between them. The CDR3 length is 12 residues.